This T cell receptor beta chain is drawn from a study of blood T cell repertoires in COVID-19. Study context: Some COVID-19 samples were acute and others convalescent; all came from the United States, Italy and Spain. Nucleic acid was either cDNA or gDNA, and it came from T cells, B-cell-depleted T cells, or PBMCs.

The CDR3 consists of 18 residues. From germline, CDR1 is KGHSH and CDR2 LQKENI. Unmatched junction bases numbered 9, after V lost 6 bases and J lost 0 bases. In the original workflow: Quantification of nucleated cells was approximated via reference gene primer amplification. Generated by immunoSEQ multiplex PCR, the TCRdb table keeps only in-frame clones and is missing some. The D gene and trimming were derived from the DNA, and the V and J assignments and clone size from that table. The top ten hold about 10% of the sample, which has about 140,000 clones, roughly 84% seen once. The genes are TRBV18 and TRBJ2-6; 9 nucleotides agree with TRBD1. Sequenced sample: peripheral blood. The sequence was obtained from a man aged 55 to 70 with active or convalescent COVID-19. The CDR3 nucleotides are TGTGCCAGCTCCGACCCTGACAGGGGGAACTCTGGGGCCAACGTCCTGACTTTC. This sequence encodes CASSDPDRGNSGANVLTF.